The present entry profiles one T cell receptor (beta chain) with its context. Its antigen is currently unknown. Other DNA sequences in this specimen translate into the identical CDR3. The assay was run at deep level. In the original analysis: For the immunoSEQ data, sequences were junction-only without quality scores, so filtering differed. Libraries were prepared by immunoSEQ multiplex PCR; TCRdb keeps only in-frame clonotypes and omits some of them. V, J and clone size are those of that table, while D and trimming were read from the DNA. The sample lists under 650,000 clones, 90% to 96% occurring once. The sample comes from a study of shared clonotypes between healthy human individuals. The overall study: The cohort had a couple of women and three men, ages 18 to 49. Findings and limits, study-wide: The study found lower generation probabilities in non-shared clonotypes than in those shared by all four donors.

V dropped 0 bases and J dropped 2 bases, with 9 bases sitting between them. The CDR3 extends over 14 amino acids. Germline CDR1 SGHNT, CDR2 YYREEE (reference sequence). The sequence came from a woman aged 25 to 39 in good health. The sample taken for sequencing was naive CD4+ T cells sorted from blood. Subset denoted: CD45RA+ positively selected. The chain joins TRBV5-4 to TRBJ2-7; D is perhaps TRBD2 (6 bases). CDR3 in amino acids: CASSLGAGPYEQYF. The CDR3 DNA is TGTGCCAGCAGCTTGGGCGCGGGGCCCTACGAGCAGTACTTC.